What follows describes a single T cell receptor beta chain. The antigen this receptor binds is unknown. Nothing much larger sits one base from this clone, and base qualities are not available. Using the deep immunoSEQ assay, multiplex PCR amplified TCR CDR3 regions from genomic DNA. Extracted genomic DNA from each cell subset was spread evenly across all wells of several immunoSEQ 96-well plates, with each plate serving as a replicate. For sorted subsets, around 0.2 ug of genomic DNA, equivalent to roughly 30,000 T cell genomes, went into each replicate PCR. Purified libraries were measured with a Qubit 3.0 fluorometer, size-checked on a Bioanalyzer 2100, and measured again with the KAPA Library Quantification kit. Every immunoSEQ 96-well plate was sequenced on a separate single-read 150-cycle Illumina NextSeq 550 flow cell. The authors processed their data as follows. Because the immunoSEQ output held only junctional sequences and lacked quality scores, the filtering could not match the filtering applied to full-length reads. To assign V/J genes and CDR3, sequences were annotated using PyIR, a Python wrapper for IgBLAST v1.9, with IMGT germline references. Reads were filtered out if the reads had weak V/J assignments (E-value above 1e-6), no CDR3, stop codons, out-of-frame junctions, or ambiguous translated residues. V3J clonotypes were defined as sequences sharing an identical inferred V gene, J gene, and CDR3 amino acid sequence. Percentage overlap between repertoires was computed as shared unique clonotypes divided by the size of the smaller repertoire. Three approaches were used to assess repertoire richness: RTK rarefaction, the Chao1 estimator, and Recon v2.1 estimates of unobserved clonotypes. Generation probabilities were computed with OLGA for all TCRbeta clonotypes obtained by the gDNA method from four donors. TCRdb mirrors the immuneACCESS table, restricted to in-frame sequences. Some clones are absent from its copies; in checked studies, under half trace to an unresolved V gene, and the reason for the others is unknown. From that table come the V and J calls and clone size; the DNA was used to work out D and trimming. The sample table shows a few million clones, and 90% to 95% are seen once. Of the sample, around 0.15% falls within the top ten clones.

The data are from a study of shared clonotypes between healthy human individuals (dated by TCRdb to the early 2020s). For context, the study as a whole: The cohort included three men and two women between 18 and 49 years of age. For each donor, CD4 naive and CD4 memory were each run on three plates, CD8 naive on two plates, and CD8 memory on one plate. The study deeply sequenced blood TCR repertoires of several healthy adults to estimate repertoire size and the extent of clonotype sharing between individuals. To increase sequencing depth and limit assay-specific biases, TCR repertoire library preparation and sequencing were carried out by different laboratories using diverse techniques. Leukapheresis yielded between about 0.85 and 10 billion PBMCs per donor.

Overall study results and their limits: Estimated clonotype richness was generally larger for naive than for memory subsets. Across a few donors, approximately 4.9% of naive CD4, approximately 3.6% of naive CD8, 2% to 2.5% of memory CD4, and approximately 0.4% of memory CD8 clonotypes were shared. Clonotypes shared by all four sorted-subset donors showed higher generation probabilities than non-shared clonotypes. Because the study included a small number of donors, the genetic and exposure-history diversity represented was limited. Even with the large sequencing depth, rarefaction of the sorted-subset datasets indicated that sequencing was incomplete. Based on pairwise subsampling, the degree of clonotype sharing among donors was expected to be affected by sequencing depth. Sampling was limited to blood, and TCR repertoires in tissue likely differ from TCR repertoires in blood.

Donors were healthy HIV-negative adults with no recently reported acute infections or vaccinations. All donors were Caucasian adults living in Nashville, Tennessee, USA. CD4+ T cells were enriched through magnetic negative selection, after which naive cells were positively selected on CD45RA and the remaining negative fraction served as the memory subset. Blood was obtained by leukapheresis, after which PBMCs were separated by Ficoll-Histopaque density gradient centrifugation and cryopreserved in liquid nitrogen vapor phase. Analytical flow cytometry was used to check the purity and quantity of each magnetically sorted T cell population. Genomic DNA was isolated from every sorted fraction and measured by UV absorbance on a Nanodrop 2000c. The sequencing sample was made of naive CD4+ T cells sorted from blood. The cell subset or site label here, explained by the study, means: CD45RA+ positively selected. The TCR comes from a man between 18 and 35 years old in good health.

The CDR3 amino acid sequence is: CASSLSDRTYGYTF. Here is the DNA: TGTGCCAGCAGCTTATCCGACCGTACCTATGGCTACACCTTC. The chain is assembled from TRBV5-4 and TRBJ1-2; a confident D gene designation cannot be given. The CDR3, from cysteine to phenylalanine, totals 14 residues. The sequence is cut down to CDR3 DNA, 42 bases in frame from base 1. V loses 2 bases, J loses 4 bases, and the germline ends lie 12 bases apart. CDR1 and CDR2 are drawn from the germline V gene (reference sequence): SGHNT, YYREEE.